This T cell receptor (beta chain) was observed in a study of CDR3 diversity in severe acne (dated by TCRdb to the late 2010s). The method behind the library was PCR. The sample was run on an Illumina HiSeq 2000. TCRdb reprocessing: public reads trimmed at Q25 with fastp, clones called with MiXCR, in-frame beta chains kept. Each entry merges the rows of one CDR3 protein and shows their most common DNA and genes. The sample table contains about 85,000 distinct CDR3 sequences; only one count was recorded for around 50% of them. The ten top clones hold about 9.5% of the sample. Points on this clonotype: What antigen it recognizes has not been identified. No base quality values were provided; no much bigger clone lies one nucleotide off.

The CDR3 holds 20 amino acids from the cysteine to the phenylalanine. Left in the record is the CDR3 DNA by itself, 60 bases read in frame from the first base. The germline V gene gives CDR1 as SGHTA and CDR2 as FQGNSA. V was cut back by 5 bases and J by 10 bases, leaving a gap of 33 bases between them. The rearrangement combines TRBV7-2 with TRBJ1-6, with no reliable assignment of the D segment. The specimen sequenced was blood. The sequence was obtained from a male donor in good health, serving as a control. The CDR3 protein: CASSPKLRSGTPVDGSPLHF. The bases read TGTGCCAGCAGCCCCAAGCTTAGATCCGGAACTCCCGTCGATGGGTCACCCCTCCACTTT.